Given below is one TCR beta chain in context. Its binding antigen is unknown. Relative to the germline gene, one junction end is altered; a read error may explain this. Amplification of TCR beta CDR3 regions was carried out from RNA transcripts. For the first round of RT-PCR on the TCR CDR3, the HTBI primer set was used together with the Qiagen OneStep RT-PCR kit. The libraries were constructed in a second round of multiplex PCR and then size-selected and purified. The libraries were sequenced on an Illumina HiSeq2000 using paired-end 100 bp reads. As for how the authors treated the data: SOAPnuke was used to process the raw data, removing reads that contained adapters or uncalled bases, had a mean Phred below 15, or lacked an exact match to the constant primer or identifier. COPE v1.2.5 was used to merge the high-quality paired reads, and each unique nucleotide sequence was defined as a clonotype. MiTCR v1.1 was used to align clonotypes to the IMGT TRBV, TRBD and TRBJ reference segments. The analysis included only V-J combinations with a frequency above 0.0001, which together covered 98% to 99.2% of the repertoires. The TCS score was defined as the ratio of F50 (clonal expansion) to E x V (chaos), calculated using BLOSUM62-based TCRdist between CDR3 peptides within each V-J. Welch's t-statistics and random forest reduced roughly 530 V-J features to about 13, which were used in a naive Bayes classifier (R e1071). TCRdb reran the public reads through fastp at Q25 and MiXCR, keeping productive beta chains. Duplicate CDR3 protein sequences are folded into a single record with the most common DNA and genes. The V and J calls follow TCRdb's processing rather than the paper's. Within this sample are 500,000 to 600,000 distinct CDR3 sequences, with about 20% of them counted one time only. The ten most abundant clones make up approximately 50% of the sample.

Ophthalmopathy patients had moderately to severely active disease, with a Clinical Activity Score of 3 or more, a NOSPECS grade of 4 or more, and a disease duration of less than 3 months. The study excluded patients with uncontrolled infections, other autoimmune diseases, pregnancy or lactation. Diagnoses relied on clinical symptoms, serum thyroxine and TRAb, thyroid ultrasound and orbital computed tomography. PBMCs were isolated from 7.5 to 10 ml of fresh peripheral blood by Ficoll-Paque density gradient centrifugation. Trizol reagent was used to extract total RNA, and RNA quality was then checked on an Agilent 2100 Bioanalyzer. These data are taken from a study of T cells in Graves' hyperthyroidism and ophthalmopathy (dated by TCRdb to between 2017 and 2020). As for the study more broadly: Peripheral blood samples were taken at the time of initial diagnosis, prior to any treatment. Whether ophthalmopathy could be predicted prospectively was tested in an independent validation cohort made up of roughly 19 hyperthyroidism patients plus 17 patients who later progressed to ophthalmopathy. In addition, the study compared T-cell repertoires in thyroid tissue and in blood from five or six Graves' hyperthyroidism patients. For training and testing, the 100 or so patients in the discovery cohort were randomly divided in a 7:3 ratio. After blood sampling, hyperthyroidism patients were treated with methimazole at a starting dose of 30 mg daily, and ophthalmopathy patients were treated with high-dose intravenous methylprednisolone. A discovery cohort of about a hundred patients, fewer than 50 with Graves' ophthalmopathy and 55 to 60 with stable Graves' hyperthyroidism, was used to find distinguishing TCR V-J signatures. The paper reports TCR Vbeta CDR3 sequencing of 130 to 150 peripheral blood samples: over 40 ophthalmopathy, over 70 hyperthyroidism and around 17 progressor patients. Broader findings and caveats from the paper: Sample size was not statistically predetermined, and blinding of investigators to group allocation was not performed. In validation, the model predicted progression to ophthalmopathy a median of approximately 6.3 months before onset, with roughly 68% sensitivity and nearly 75% specificity. Most expanded thyroid clonotypes (frequency above 0.001) were also detected in blood, a finding suggesting that blood repertoires may reflect thyroid immune responses. A 13 V-J signature model separated ophthalmopathy from stable hyperthyroidism, with approximately 87% sensitivity and 81.08% specificity in cross-validation and 80%/75% in testing.

The germline V gene yields SGDLS for CDR1 and YYNGEE for CDR2. Spanning cysteine to phenylalanine, the CDR3 consists of 17 amino acids. The read is trimmed to its CDR3 DNA, 51 bases read in frame from base 1. This clonotype was obtained from a man in his forties with Graves' ophthalmopathy. Material for sequencing was blood. The chain employs TRBV9 and TRBJ2-1, and 7 bases in between align with TRBD1. The DNA reads as follows: TGTACCAGCAGCCCCCTCGACAGGGCGAAATCCTACAATGAGCAGTTCTTC. It translates to CTSSPLDRAKSYNEQFF.